One sample yielded the 9 T cell receptor beta chains listed below, sequenced in a study of blood T cell repertoires in COVID-19. The data were produced by immunoSEQ multiplex PCR, yet TCRdb's version contains in-frame clones alone and is incomplete. The sample consists of some 120,000 clones, approximately 80% of them appearing once. The sequenced sample consisted of peripheral blood. Receptors were obtained from an older man with acute or convalescent COVID-19.

The V and J genes are TRBV7-9 and TRBJ1-5; 10 bases agree with TRBD1. Germline lookup yields CDR1 SEHNR and CDR2 FQNEAQ (reference sequence). This CDR3 has 17 amino acids. J was trimmed by 2 bases and V by 5 bases; bases with no gene match: 9. CDR3 DNA: TGTGCCAGCAGCGATATCACCGGGACAGGGGGCAATCAGCCCCAGCATTTT. As protein: CASSDITGTGGNQPQHF. The complete variable domain, with remaining parts taken from reference TRBV7-9 and TRBJ1-5, reads DTGVSQNPRHKITKRGQNVTFRCDPISEHNRLYWYRQTLGQGPEFLTYFQNEAQLEKSRLLSDRFSAERPKGSFSTLEIQRTEQGDSAMYLCASSDITGTGGNQPQHFGDGTRLSIL.

This clone was seen only a few times. The rearrangement joins TRBV5-4 to TRBJ2-1; TRBD2 matches 8 bases. Germline-derived CDR1 and CDR2 are SGHNT and YYREEE (reference sequence). The CDR3 runs to 15 residues. V lost 2 bases, J lost 3 bases, and 4 bases stayed unmatched. As DNA, the CDR3 is TGTGCCAGCAGCTTCGGTAGCGGGGACTACAATGAGCAGTTCTTC. Amino acid sequence: CASSFGSGDYNEQFF.

The genes are TRBV9 and TRBJ1-4; the D gene is possibly TRBD1 (5 bases). V was trimmed by 4 bases and J by 8 bases, leaving 18 bases between them. The germline gives CDR1 SGDLS, CDR2 YYNGEE. CDR3 length: 15 residues. Written as DNA, the CDR3 is TGTGCCAGCAGCTTCAGACAGCCTCTAGGGGAAAAACTGTTTTTT. It translates to CASSFRQPLGEKLFF.

The chain combines TRBV6-6 with TRBJ2-7, with TRBD1 matching over 7 bases. Losses at the gene ends were 0 bases for V and 0 bases for J; bases not matched to a gene: 5. CDR1 and CDR2 from the germline V gene are MNHNY and SVGAGI (reference sequence). CDR3 size: 16 residues. Here the CDR3 DNA reads TGTGCCAGCAGTTACTCATGGCAGGGGGTCTCCTACGAGCAGTACTTC. This gives the protein CASSYSWQGVSYEQYF.

This clone came up once. The chain carries TRBV11-2 and TRBJ2-1; 12 nucleotides match TRBD2. The CDR3 is 14 residues long. Germline-derived CDR1 and CDR2 are SGHAT and FQNNGV. Trimming at V came to 3 bases and at J to 7 bases, leaving 1 base not matched to a gene. CDR3 loop: CASSLTSGGNEQFF. CDR3 nucleotides: TGTGCCAGCAGCTTGACTAGCGGGGGTAATGAGCAGTTCTTC.

This sequence joins TRBV9 and TRBJ1-6; the D gene is possibly TRBD1 (5 bases). With 4 bases removed from V and 10 bases from J, the gap between germline ends came to 15 bases. The CDR3 has 14 amino acids. CDR1 is SGDLS, CDR2 YYNGEE, per germline. The CDR3 is CASSPQQGQSPLHF. The CDR3 nucleotides read TGTGCCAGCAGCCCCCAGCAGGGTCAATCACCCCTCCACTTT. Combining the CDR3 with reference TRBV9 and TRBJ1-6 gives the whole variable domain DSGVTQTPKHLITATGQRVTLRCSPRSGDLSVYWYQQSLDQGLQFLIQYYNGEERAKGNILERFSAQQFPDLHSELNLSSLELGDSALYFCASSPQQGQSPLHFGNGTRLTVT.

The V call is TRBV3-1 (or the pseudogene TRBV3-2), the J call TRBJ1-1, with D possibly being TRBD1 (5 bases). This CDR3 has 12 amino acids. Germline CDR1 LGHDT, CDR2 YNNKEL (reference sequence). Trimming cost V 5 bases and J 1 base, with 5 bases left between them. Here the CDR3 reads CASSRGNTEAFF. DNA of the CDR3: TGTGCCAGCAGCAGGGGGAACACTGAAGCTTTCTTT.

The genes are TRBV21-1 and TRBJ2-3; the table's D call, TRBD2, has no DNA check behind it. TRBV21-1 is reported as a pseudogene. The CDR3 has 14 residues. This CDR3 is CASLRTGVTDTQYF. DNA of the CDR3: TGTGCCAGCCTCCGGACGGGGGTCACAGATACGCAGTATTTT.

This clone was seen a single time. The chain links TRBV9 to TRBJ2-2; weak D call: TRBD1 (6 bases). CDR1 is SGDLS, CDR2 YYNGEE, per germline. This CDR3 region has 15 residues. V was trimmed by 1 base and J by 0 bases, leaving 7 bases between them. CDR3 amino acids: CASSVSGANTGELFF. The CDR3 coding sequence is TGTGCCAGCAGCGTATCAGGGGCGAACACCGGGGAGCTGTTTTTT.